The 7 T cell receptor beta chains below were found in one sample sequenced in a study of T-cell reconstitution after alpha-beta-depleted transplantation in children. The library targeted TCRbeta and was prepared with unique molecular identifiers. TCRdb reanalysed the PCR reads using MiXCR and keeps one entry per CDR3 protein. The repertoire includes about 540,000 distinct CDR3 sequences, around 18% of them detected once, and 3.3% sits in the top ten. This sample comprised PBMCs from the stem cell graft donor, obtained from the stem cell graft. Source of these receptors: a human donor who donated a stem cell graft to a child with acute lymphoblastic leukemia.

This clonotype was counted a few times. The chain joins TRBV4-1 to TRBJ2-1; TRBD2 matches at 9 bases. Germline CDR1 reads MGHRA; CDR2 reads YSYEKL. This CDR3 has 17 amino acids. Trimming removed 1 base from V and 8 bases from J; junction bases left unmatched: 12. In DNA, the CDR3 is TGCGCCAGCAGCCAAGCCCCCCCCCGGCGGGAGGGTGATGAGCAGTTCTTC. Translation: CASSQAPPRREGDEQFF.

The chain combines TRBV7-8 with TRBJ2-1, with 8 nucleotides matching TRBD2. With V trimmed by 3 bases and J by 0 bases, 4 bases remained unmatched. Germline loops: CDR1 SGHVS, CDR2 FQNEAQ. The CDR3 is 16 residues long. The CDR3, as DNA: TGTGCCAGCAGCTTCCTCCTAGCGGGCTCCTACAATGAGCAGTTCTTC. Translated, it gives CASSFLLAGSYNEQFF. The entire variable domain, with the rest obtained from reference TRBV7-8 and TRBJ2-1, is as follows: GAGVSQSPRYKVAKRGQDVALRCDPISGHVSLFWYQQALGQGPEFLTYFQNEAQLDKSGLPSDRFFAERPEGSVSTLKIQRTQQEDSAVYLCASSFLLAGSYNEQFFGPGTRLTVL.

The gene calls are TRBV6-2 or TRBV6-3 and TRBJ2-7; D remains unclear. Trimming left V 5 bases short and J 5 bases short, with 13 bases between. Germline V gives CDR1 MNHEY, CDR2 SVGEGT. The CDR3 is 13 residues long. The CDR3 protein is CASSALPLNEQYF. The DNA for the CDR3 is TGTGCCAGCAGTGCGCTTCCTCTCAACGAGCAGTACTTC.

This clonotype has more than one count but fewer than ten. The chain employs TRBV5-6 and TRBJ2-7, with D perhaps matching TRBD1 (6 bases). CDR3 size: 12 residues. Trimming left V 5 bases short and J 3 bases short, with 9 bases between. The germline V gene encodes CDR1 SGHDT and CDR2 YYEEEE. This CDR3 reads CASRKGDYEQYF. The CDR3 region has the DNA TGTGCCAGCAGGAAGGGGGACTACGAGCAGTACTTC.

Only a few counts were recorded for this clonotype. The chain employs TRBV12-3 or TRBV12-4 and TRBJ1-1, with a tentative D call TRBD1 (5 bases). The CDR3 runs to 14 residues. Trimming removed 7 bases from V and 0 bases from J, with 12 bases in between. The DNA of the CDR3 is TGTGCCAGCACCCTGGGGGGGGTGAACACTGAAGCTTTCTTT. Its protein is CASTLGGVNTEAFF.

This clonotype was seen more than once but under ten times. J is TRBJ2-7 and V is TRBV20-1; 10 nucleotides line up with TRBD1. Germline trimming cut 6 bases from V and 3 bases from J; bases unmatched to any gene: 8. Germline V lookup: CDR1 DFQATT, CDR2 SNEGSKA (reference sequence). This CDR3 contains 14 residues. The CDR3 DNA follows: TGCAGTGCAACAGACAGGGGGCAATTCTACGAGCAGTACTTC. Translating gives CSATDRGQFYEQYF.

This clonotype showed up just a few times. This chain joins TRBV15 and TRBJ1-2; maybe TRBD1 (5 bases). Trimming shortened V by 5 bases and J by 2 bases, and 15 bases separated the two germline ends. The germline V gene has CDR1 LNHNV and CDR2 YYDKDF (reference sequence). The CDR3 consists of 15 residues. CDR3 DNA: TGTGCCACCAGCCCAAGCCCGGGGCAAAACTATGGCTACACCTTC. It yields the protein CATSPSPGQNYGYTF.